Included here is one T cell receptor beta chain sequence, with context. Antigen specificity is unknown. Cells designated naive CD8 were CD45RO-negative and were positively selected for CCR7, with terminally differentiated effector memory CD45RA+ cells excluded. The method was immunoSEQ multiplex PCR; TCRdb's version includes in-frame clones alone and lacks a portion of them. The sample consists of 2 million to 2.5 million clones, more than 85% of them appearing once. This entry belongs to a study of shared clonotypes between healthy human individuals. Points from the study as a whole: There were few donors, and this limited the genetic and exposure-history diversity represented. Donor clonotype sharing was expected to depend on sequencing depth.

CDR1 SEHNR and CDR2 FQNEAQ come from the germline V gene (reference sequence). CDR3 length: 12 amino acids. V lost 4 bases to trimming and J lost 9 bases, with 7 bases between them. The sequencing sample was made of naive CD8+ T cells from PBMCs. The chain carries TRBV7-9 and TRBJ1-6; D is uncertain. The source of this sequence is a young man in good health. Some clones in this sample may be carry-over from other donors' samples. The CDR3 DNA sequence: TGTGCCAGCAGCTCGGGAGCTTCACCCCTCCACTTT. Its protein product is CASSSGASPLHF.